This T cell receptor beta chain emerged from a study of cytomegalovirus exposure and HLA in healthy donors. Only a few counts were recorded for this clone. Antigen specificity is unknown. Libraries were prepared by immunoSEQ multiplex PCR; TCRdb keeps only in-frame clonotypes and omits some of them. Of some 170,000 clones in the sample, roughly 89% are singletons; the top ten hold about 1.5%. From germline, CDR1 is LGHNA and CDR2 YNFKEQ. The J segment lost 2 bases and the V segment lost 4 bases, leaving 6 bases of the junction unmatched. This CDR3 spans 16 amino acids. Overall study findings and caveats: Rarity marked most TCR sequences, yet some public TCRs occurred in many donors.

Sequencing was done on a sample of PBMCs. The TCR originated in a woman aged 25 to 39 in good health and CMV-seronegative. The chain uses TRBV4-2 and TRBJ2-5; TRBD2 agrees at 11 bases. CDR3 DNA sequence: TGTGCCAGCAGCCGCACTAGCGGGGGCCAGCAAGAGACCCAGTACTTC. Protein sequence: CASSRTSGGQQETQYF.